This TCR beta chain was sequenced in a study of T cell responses to AZD1222 COVID-19 vaccine. TCRdb's table, derived via immunoSEQ multiplex PCR, lists solely in-frame clones and lacks some. The sample yields approximately 150,000 clones, roughly 90% seen once. Pooling was applied to second doses at about 4 or about 12 weeks. Study results and limitations: At 160-218 and 743-854, vaccine-associated CD4 TCRs were dominant, and they spanned spike. Spike-specific TCR depth and breadth grew after two AZD1222 doses. White British donors predominated, females outnumbered males, and clonal diversity was possibly underestimated.

Germline CDR1 reads MNHEY; CDR2 reads SVGAGI. This CDR3 contains 14 residues. Trimming cost V 9 bases and J 5 bases, with 19 bases left between them. This clone was seen a single time. Antigen unknown. This chain links TRBV6-5 with TRBJ1-1; maybe TRBD1 (6 bases). The receptor was derived from an adult who received the AZD1222 COVID-19 vaccine. This material consisted of peripheral blood, taken 28 days after the second AZD1222 dose. The CDR3 DNA is TGTGCCAGTGATGCACTCGGGGGGCGGACTGAAGCTTTCTTT. Translated: CASDALGGRTEAFF.